This TCR beta chain was found in a study of neoadjuvant anti-PD-1 for oral cavity cancer. Study findings and constraints: Higher pretreatment Treg/Th17 ratios tracked higher pretreatment blood clonality.

Cohort: HPV-negative, locally advanced oral cavity squamous cell carcinoma patients. No culture or expansion preceded analysis of these blood cells. PBMC libraries mostly used roughly 460 ng of input genomic DNA, with six replicates per sample. The assay was immunoSEQ multiplex PCR, and TCRdb's table has in-frame clones only and misses some. Of 75,000 to 100,000 clones in the sample, about four fifths are singletons; the top ten hold 3.1%. Comments on this clone: Its target is not known.

Germline V lookup: CDR1 SGHKS, CDR2 YYEKEE (reference sequence). The CDR3 loop spans 16 amino acids. The V end lost 5 bases, the J end lost 0 bases, and 17 bases lay between the germline ends. The J gene is TRBJ1-1, the V gene TRBV5-5; D gene uncertain. The clonotype comes from a person aged 40-85 years with oral cavity squamous cell carcinoma. The source material was PBMCs, sampled before nivolumab (anti-PD-1) treatment. CDR3 loop: CASRQSSSRMNTEAFF. The CDR3 DNA reads as TGTGCCAGCAGACAATCGTCGAGCAGAATGAACACTGAAGCTTTCTTT.